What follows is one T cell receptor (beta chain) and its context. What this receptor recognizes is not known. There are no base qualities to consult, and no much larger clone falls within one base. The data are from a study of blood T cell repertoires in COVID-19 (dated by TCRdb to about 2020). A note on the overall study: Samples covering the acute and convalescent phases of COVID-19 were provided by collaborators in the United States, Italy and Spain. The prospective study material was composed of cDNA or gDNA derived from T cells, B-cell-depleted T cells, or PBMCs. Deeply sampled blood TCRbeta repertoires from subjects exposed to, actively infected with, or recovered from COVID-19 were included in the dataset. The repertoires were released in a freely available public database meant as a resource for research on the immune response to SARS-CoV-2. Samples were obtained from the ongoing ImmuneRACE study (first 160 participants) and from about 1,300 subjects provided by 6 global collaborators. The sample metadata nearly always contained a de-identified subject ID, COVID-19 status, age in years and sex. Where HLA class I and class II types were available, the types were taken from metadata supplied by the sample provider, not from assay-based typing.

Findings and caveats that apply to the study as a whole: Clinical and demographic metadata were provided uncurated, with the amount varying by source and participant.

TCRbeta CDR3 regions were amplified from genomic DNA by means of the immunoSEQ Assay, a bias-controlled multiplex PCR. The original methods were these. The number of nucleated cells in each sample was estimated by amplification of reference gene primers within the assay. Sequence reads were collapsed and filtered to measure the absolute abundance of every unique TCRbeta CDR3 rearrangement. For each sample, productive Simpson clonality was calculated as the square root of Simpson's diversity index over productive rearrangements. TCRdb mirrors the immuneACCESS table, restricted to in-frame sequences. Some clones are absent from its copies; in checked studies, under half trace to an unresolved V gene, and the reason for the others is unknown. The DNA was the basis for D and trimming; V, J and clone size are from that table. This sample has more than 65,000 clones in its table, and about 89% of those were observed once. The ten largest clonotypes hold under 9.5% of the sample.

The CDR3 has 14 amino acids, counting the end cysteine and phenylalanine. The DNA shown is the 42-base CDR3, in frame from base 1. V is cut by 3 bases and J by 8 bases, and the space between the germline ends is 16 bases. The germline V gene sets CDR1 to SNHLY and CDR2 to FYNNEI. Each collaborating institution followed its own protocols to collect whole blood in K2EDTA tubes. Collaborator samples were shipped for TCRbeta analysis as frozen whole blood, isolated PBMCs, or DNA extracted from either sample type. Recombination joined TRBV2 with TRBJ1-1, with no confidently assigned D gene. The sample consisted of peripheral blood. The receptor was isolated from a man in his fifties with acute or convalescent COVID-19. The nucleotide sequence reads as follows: TGTGCCAGCAGTGATTCAGGCGGAGGTCAGGAAGCTTTCTTT. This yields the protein CASSDSGGGQEAFF.